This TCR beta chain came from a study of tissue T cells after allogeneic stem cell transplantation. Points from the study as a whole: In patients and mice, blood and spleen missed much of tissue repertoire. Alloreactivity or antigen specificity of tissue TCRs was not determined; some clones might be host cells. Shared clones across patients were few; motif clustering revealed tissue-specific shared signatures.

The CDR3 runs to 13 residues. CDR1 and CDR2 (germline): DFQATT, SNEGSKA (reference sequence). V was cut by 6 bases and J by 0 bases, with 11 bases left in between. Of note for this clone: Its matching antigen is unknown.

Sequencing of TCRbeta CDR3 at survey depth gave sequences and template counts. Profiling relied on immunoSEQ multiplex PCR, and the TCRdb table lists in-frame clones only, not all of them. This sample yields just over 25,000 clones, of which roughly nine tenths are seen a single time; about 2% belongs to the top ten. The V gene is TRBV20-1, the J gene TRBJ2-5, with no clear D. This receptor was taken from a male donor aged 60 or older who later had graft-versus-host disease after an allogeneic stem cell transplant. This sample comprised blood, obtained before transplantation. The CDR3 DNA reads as TGCAGTGCGAGTGGGCTAAACCAAGAGACCCAGTACTTC. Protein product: CSASGLNQETQYF.